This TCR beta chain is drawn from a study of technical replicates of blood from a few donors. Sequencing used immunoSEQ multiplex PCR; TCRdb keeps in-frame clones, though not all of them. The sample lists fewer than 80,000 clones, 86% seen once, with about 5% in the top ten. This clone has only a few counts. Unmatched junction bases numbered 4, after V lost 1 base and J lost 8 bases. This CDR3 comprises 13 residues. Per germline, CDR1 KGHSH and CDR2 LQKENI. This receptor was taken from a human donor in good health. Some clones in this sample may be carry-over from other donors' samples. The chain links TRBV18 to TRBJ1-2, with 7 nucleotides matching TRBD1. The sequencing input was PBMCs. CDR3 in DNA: TGTGCCAGCTCACCACGCAGGGGGGACGGCTACACCTTC. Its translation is CASSPRRGDGYTF.